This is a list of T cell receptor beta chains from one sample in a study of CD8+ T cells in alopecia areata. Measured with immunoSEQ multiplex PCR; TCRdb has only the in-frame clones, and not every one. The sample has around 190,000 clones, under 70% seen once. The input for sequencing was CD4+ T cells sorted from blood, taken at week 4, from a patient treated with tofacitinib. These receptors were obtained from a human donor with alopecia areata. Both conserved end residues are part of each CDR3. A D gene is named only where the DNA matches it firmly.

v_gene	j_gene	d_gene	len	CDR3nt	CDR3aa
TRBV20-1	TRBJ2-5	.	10	TGCAGTGCGAACCGGGACACGCGGTACTTC	CSANRDTRYF
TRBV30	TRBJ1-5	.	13	TGTGCCTGGAGCGAAGGGGGCAATCAGCCCCAGCATTTT	CAWSEGGNQPQHF
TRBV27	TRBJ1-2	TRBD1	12	TGTGCCAGCAGAGGACAGGGAGGAGGCTACACCTTC	CASRGQGGGYTF
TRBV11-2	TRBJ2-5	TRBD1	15	TGTGCCAGCAGCTCTCGGACAGGGGGCCAAGAGACCCAGTACTTC	CASSSRTGGQETQYF
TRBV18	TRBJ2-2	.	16	TGTGCCAGCTCACCATCCTGGACCTTGAACACCGGGGAGCTGTTTTTT	CASSPSWTLNTGELFF
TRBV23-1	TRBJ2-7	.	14	TGCGCCAGCCTTGCCGGGGGCCAACCGGGGGAGCAGTACTTC	CASLAGGQPGEQYF
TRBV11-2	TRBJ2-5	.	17	TGTGCCAGCAGCCTGGGGGCCAATACAGGGAGCCTAGAGACCCAGTACTTC	CASSLGANTGSLETQYF
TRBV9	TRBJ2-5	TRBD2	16	TGTGCCAGCAGCACCACTAGCGGGGGGCCTCAAGAGACCCAGTACTTC	CASSTTSGGPQETQYF
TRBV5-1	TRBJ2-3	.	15	TGCGCCAGCAGCTTGGAACAAGAAAGCACAGATACGCAGTATTTT	CASSLEQESTDTQYF
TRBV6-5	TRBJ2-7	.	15	TGTGCCAGCAGTTACCAGGTGACGGCTACCTACGAGCAGTACTTC	CASSYQVTATYEQYF
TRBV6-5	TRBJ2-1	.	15	TGTGCCAGCAGCTCATACCGGGGTAACAATAATGAGCAGTTCTTC	CASSSYRGNNNEQFF
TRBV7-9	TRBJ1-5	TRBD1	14	TGTGCCAGCAGCCCCCGGGACAGGAATCAGCCCCAGCATTTT	CASSPRDRNQPQHF